The clone carrying this T cell receptor (beta chain) was counted once. The entry originates in a study of regulatory T cells in long-lasting Graves disease. Germline assignment: CDR1 SGHAT and CDR2 FQNNGV. The CDR3 loop spans 16 amino acids. The V and J ends lost 0 bases and 4 bases, in that order; junction bases with no gene match: 9. Indicated time point: newly diagnosed GD, antithyroid drugs for less than 3 months. From PBMCs, RNA was extracted and then used to make the TCR library. Relying on iRepertoire HTBI primers and Arm-PCR of CDR3 regions, the team built TCR beta libraries. MiXCR was run by TCRdb on the multiplex PCR reads, yielding one entry per CDR3 protein. The table includes approximately 390,000 distinct CDR3 sequences, around 15% detected once. In addition, the sample was reused for a study of T cells in Graves' hyperthyroidism and ophthalmopathy. Per that study: An absence of ophthalmopathy progression within 18 months meant stable Graves' hyperthyroidism. Ophthalmopathy was separated from stable hyperthyroidism by a 13 V-J model.

The material was peripheral blood mononuclear cells (PBMCs), obtained at new diagnosis, from a patient treated with antithyroid drugs. This sequence originates from a woman aged 18-35 years with Graves disease. This chain uses TRBV11-2 with TRBJ2-7; TRBD2 matches at 7 bases. Here the CDR3 DNA reads TGTGCCAGCAGCTTAGACGGAGCGGGAACGAGATACGAGCAGTACTTC. Translating it yields CASSLDGAGTRYEQYF.